These 18 T cell receptor beta chains share one sample of origin, sequenced in a study of cytomegalovirus exposure and HLA in healthy donors. Vbeta (60) and Jbeta (13) primers were used in the PCR. Repertoires were generated with immunoSEQ multiplex PCR, while TCRdb's copy carries only in-frame clones and drops some. Among some 200,000 clones listed, 70% to 80% were seen once. What was sequenced was PBMCs. These receptors came from a woman in her thirties in good health and CMV-seronegative.

The chain has TRBV30 and TRBJ2-7; maybe TRBD2 (7 bases). This CDR3 region has 15 residues. Germline CDR1 reads GTSNPN; CDR2 reads SVGIG (reference sequence). Trimming cost V 0 bases and J 3 bases, with 15 bases left between them. In nucleotides, the CDR3 is TGTGCCTGGAGTGTCATGGGGCGGGGGCTCTACGAGCAGTACTTC. It translates to CAWSVMGRGLYEQYF.

This clone has a handful of counts. The CDR3: CASTLGGYEQYF. DNA of the CDR3: TGTGCCAGCACCCTTGGCGGGTACGAGCAGTACTTC. The V call is TRBV6-1, the J call TRBJ2-7, with D perhaps matching TRBD2 (5 bases). Between the trimmed V and J ends, which lost 7 bases and 4 bases, there was a span of 11 bases. The CDR3 is 12 residues long. CDR1 and CDR2 from the germline V gene are MNHNS and SASEGT.

J is TRBJ1-6 and V is TRBV4-2; perhaps TRBD1 as D (5 bases). There are 15 residues in the CDR3. With 5 bases removed from V and 6 bases from J, the gap between germline ends came to 14 bases. In germline, CDR1 is LGHNA, CDR2 YNFKEQ. The CDR3 DNA is TGTGCCAGCAGCGAGGGACTTAGAAGTAATTCACCCCTCCACTTT. Amino acids: CASSEGLRSNSPLHF.

The chain has TRBV6-1 and TRBJ2-1; D unresolved. V shed 5 bases and J shed 5 bases, with 7 bases lying between them. Germline V CDR1 and CDR2: MNHNS, SASEGT. The CDR3 is made up of 12 amino acids. CDR3 nucleotides: TGTGCCAGCAGTCCTTCTGACAATGAGCAGTTCTTC. Its translation: CASSPSDNEQFF.

The table lists this clone with a count of one. J is TRBJ2-3 and V is TRBV12-5; 7 bases align to TRBD2. J gave up 3 bases and V 5 bases, and 2 bases lay outside the gene matches. CDR1 LGHNT and CDR2 FRNRAP come from the germline V gene. CDR3 size: 13 residues. In DNA, the CDR3 is TGTGCTAGTGGTGCTAGCGGAACAGATACGCAGTATTTT. Its protein product is CASGASGTDTQYF.

The chain uses TRBV5-1 and TRBJ2-5, with TRBD2 matching 8 bases. The J segment lost 1 base and the V segment lost 0 bases, leaving 8 bases of the junction unmatched. The CDR3 extends over 17 amino acids. Germline values: CDR1 SGHRS, CDR2 YFSETQ. The CDR3 region has the DNA TGCGCCAGCAGCTTGGCCGCGACTAGCGATGCCCAAGAGACCCAGTACTTC. Translation gives CASSLAATSDAQETQYF.

This rearrangement joins TRBV11-2 to TRBJ1-3; D gene ambiguous. V was cut by 1 base and J by 0 bases, with 7 bases left in between. The CDR3 spans 15 residues. CDR1 and CDR2 from the germline V gene are SGHAT and FQNNGV. CDR3 nucleotides: TGTGCCAGCAGCTTAGCAGCGGACTCTGGAAACACCATATATTTT. This gives the protein CASSLAADSGNTIYF.

The V gene is TRBV4-1, the J gene TRBJ1-1; 7 bases line up with TRBD1. Germline V lookup: CDR1 MGHRA, CDR2 YSYEKL. V shed 3 bases and J 0 bases; nucleotides not matched to a gene: 4. This CDR3 region has 15 residues. The CDR3 sequence: CASSQVDRVNTEAFF. The CDR3, as DNA: TGCGCCAGCAGCCAGGTTGACAGGGTGAACACTGAAGCTTTCTTT.

This chain connects TRBV19 to TRBJ1-6; D is unresolved. Trimming stripped 5 bases from V and 9 bases from J, with 17 bases between. Germline CDR1 is LNHDA and CDR2 is SQIVND (reference sequence). The CDR3 length is 15 residues. The CDR3 loop reads CASSPRYPGGSPLHF. The CDR3 DNA follows: TGTGCCAGTAGTCCCCGGTACCCGGGAGGTTCACCCCTCCACTTT.

The rearrangement joins TRBV5-1 to TRBJ2-5; D is undetermined. Germline CDR1 is SGHRS and CDR2 is YFSETQ. V dropped 1 base and J dropped 1 base, with 5 bases sitting between them. The CDR3 is made up of 13 amino acids. This CDR3 is CASSLFLQETQYF. The DNA of the CDR3 is TGCGCCAGCAGCTTGTTTCTCCAAGAGACCCAGTACTTC.

This clone was recorded once. The V gene is TRBV30, the J gene TRBJ2-7, with 8 bases lining up with TRBD1. V trimming: 3 bases; J trimming: 2 bases; junction bases outside the gene matches: 3. This CDR3 comprises 13 residues. CDR1 is GTSNPN and CDR2 is SVGIG in the germline V gene (reference sequence). CDR3 loop: CAWRTGATYEQYF. For the CDR3, the DNA is TGTGCCTGGAGGACAGGGGCAACCTACGAGCAGTACTTC.

This clone came up once. The chain joins TRBV6-5 to TRBJ2-1; the match to TRBD2 covers 10 bases. The length of the CDR3 is 15 residues. Germline values: CDR1 MNHEY, CDR2 SVGAGI. V lost 6 bases and J lost 5; bases outside the gene matches: 7. CDR3 in amino acids: CASRSNSGGHNEQFF. Here the CDR3 DNA reads TGTGCCAGCAGGTCCAATAGCGGGGGGCACAATGAGCAGTTCTTC.

This chain connects TRBV5-3 to TRBJ2-7, with D maybe TRBD1 (6 bases). TRBV5-3 is an ORF, and what it does is uncertain. V lost 6 bases, J lost 3 bases, and 22 bases lay in between. The CDR3 length is 16 residues. The CDR3 spells CARNKKTGDNFYEQYF. CDR3 nucleotide sequence: TGTGCCAGAAATAAAAAGACAGGAGACAACTTCTACGAGCAGTACTTC.

Note on this clone: The germline gene is not matched at one end of the junction; a read error may be the cause. The chain couples TRBV10-3 to TRBJ1-2, with 9 nucleotides matching TRBD1. This CDR3 region has 15 residues. Germline CDR1 and CDR2: ENHRY and SYGVKD. CDR3 amino acids: CAIRGDREAGYGYPF. CDR3 bases: TGTGCCATCAGGGGGGACAGGGAAGCTGGCTATGGCTACCCCTTC.

The rearrangement links TRBV28 to TRBJ2-1; 10 bases fit TRBD2. The ends lost 3 bases at V and 4 bases at J; junction bases unmatched: 12. Germline V lookup: CDR1 MDHEN, CDR2 SYDVKM. The CDR3 runs 18 residues. CDR3 amino acids: CASSFLGRTSGPYNEQFF. The CDR3 DNA sequence: TGTGCCAGCAGTTTCTTGGGGCGGACTAGCGGACCTTACAATGAGCAGTTCTTC.

The chain joins TRBV6-6 to TRBJ2-5; the D gene is possibly TRBD2 (6 bases). Per germline, CDR1 MNHNY and CDR2 SVGAGI (reference sequence). Trimming shortened V by 8 bases and J by 2 bases, and 12 bases separated the two germline ends. The CDR3 length is 13 residues. The CDR3 loop is CASQRRGQETQYF. As DNA, the CDR3 is TGTGCCAGCCAACGGAGGGGACAAGAGACCCAGTACTTC.

The chain uses TRBV28 and TRBJ2-7; tentatively, D is TRBD1 (6 bases). V shed 3 bases and J shed 2 bases, with 26 bases lying between them. Per the germline V gene, CDR1 is MDHEN and CDR2 is SYDVKM. The CDR3 spans 19 residues. The CDR3 sequence: CASSLDPTTGFYKTYEQYF. In nucleotides, the CDR3 is TGTGCCAGCAGTTTGGACCCAACTACAGGGTTCTATAAGACCTACGAGCAGTACTTC.

The table lists this clone with a count of one. This rearrangement joins TRBV18 to TRBJ2-2, with 10 nucleotides matching TRBD1. From germline, CDR1 is KGHSH and CDR2 LQKENI. The CDR3 consists of 16 residues. V gave up 1 base and J gave up 6 bases; unmatched junction bases: 5. CDR3 loop: CASSPLGQGRAGELFF. The DNA of the CDR3 is TGTGCCAGCTCACCACTGGGACAGGGGCGCGCCGGGGAGCTGTTTTTT.